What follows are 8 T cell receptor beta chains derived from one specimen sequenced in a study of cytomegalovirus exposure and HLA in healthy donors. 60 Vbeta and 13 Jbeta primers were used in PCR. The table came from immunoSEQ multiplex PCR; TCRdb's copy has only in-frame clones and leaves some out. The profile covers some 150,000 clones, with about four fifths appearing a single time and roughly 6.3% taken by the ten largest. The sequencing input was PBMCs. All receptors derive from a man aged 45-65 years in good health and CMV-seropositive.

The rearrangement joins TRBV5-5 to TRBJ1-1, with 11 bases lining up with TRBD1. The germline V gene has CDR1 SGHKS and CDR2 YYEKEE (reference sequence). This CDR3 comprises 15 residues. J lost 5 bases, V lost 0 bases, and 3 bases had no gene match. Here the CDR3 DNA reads TGTGCCAGCAGCTTGGAGGACAGGGGGCGGACTGAAGCTTTCTTT. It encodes CASSLEDRGRTEAFF.

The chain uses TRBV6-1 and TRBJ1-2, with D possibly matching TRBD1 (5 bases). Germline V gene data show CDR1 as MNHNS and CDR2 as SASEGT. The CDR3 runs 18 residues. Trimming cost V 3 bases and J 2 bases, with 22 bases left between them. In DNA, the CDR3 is TGTGCCAGCAGTGATTCGTTACTGCGGACATCGAGGAACTATGGCTACACCTTC. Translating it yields CASSDSLLRTSRNYGYTF.

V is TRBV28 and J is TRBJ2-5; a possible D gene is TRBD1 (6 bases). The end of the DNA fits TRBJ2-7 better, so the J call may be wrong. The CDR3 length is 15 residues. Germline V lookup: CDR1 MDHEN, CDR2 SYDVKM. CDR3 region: CASSLPYNSGDEQYF. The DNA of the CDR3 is TGTGCCAGCAGTTTACCATATAACTCAGGGGACGAGCAGTACTTC.

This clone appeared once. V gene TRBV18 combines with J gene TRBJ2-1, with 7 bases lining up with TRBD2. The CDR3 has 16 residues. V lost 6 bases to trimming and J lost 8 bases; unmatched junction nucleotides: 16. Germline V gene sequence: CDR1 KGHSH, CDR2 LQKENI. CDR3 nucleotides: TGTGCCAGCTCCCCAACCGGGACTACCTCTGGGGATGAGCAGTTCTTC. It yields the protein CASSPTGTTSGDEQFF.

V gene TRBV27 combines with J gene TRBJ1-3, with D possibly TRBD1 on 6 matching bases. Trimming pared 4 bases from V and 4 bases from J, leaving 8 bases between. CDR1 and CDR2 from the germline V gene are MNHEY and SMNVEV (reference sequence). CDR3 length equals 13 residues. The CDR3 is CASSSGTGNTIYF. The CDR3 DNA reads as TGTGCCAGCAGTTCAGGGACAGGAAACACCATATATTTT.

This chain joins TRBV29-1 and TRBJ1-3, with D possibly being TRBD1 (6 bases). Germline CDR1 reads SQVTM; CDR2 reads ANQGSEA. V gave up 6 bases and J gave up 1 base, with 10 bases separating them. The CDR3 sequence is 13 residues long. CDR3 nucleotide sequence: TGCAGCGTCGTACAGGGTTCTGGAAACACCATATATTTT. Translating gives CSVVQGSGNTIYF.

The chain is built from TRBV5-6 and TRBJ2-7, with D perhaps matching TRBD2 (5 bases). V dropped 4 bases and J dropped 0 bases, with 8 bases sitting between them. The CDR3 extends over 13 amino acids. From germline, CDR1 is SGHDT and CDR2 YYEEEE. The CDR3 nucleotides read TGTGCCAGCAGCCCCCGGGACTCCTACGAGCAGTACTTC. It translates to CASSPRDSYEQYF.

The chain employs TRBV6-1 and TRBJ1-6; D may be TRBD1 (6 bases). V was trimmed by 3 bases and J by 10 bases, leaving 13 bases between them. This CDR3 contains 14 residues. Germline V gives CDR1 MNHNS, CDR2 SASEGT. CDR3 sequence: CASSEVTGQSPLHF. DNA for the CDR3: TGTGCCAGCAGTGAGGTTACAGGGCAATCACCCCTCCACTTT.